The rows below give T cell receptor beta chains drawn from one sample of a study of cytomegalovirus exposure and HLA in healthy donors. TCRdb's table, derived via immunoSEQ multiplex PCR, lists solely in-frame clones and lacks some. The table lists some 160,000 clones, about 79% of them singletons. The sample was PBMCs. These receptors originate from a man aged 50-59 years in good health and CMV-seropositive. CDR3s include the opening cysteine and the closing phenylalanine or tryptophan. A D gene is named only where the DNA matches it firmly. Size is omitted from some rows. Given values are once, few, many or a class for expanded clones.

CDR3aa,CDR3nt,abundance,d_gene,j_gene,v_gene
CASSQDDRGGAFF,TGCGCCAGCAGCCAAGATGACAGGGGGGGAGCTTTCTTT,-,TRBD1,TRBJ1-1,TRBV4-1
CASSLGLEREQFF,TGTGCCAGCAGCCTGGGACTAGAGCGGGAGCAGTTCTTC,-,TRBD2,TRBJ2-1,TRBV5-6
CASSIGQGGTEAFF,TGTGCCAGCAGCATAGGACAGGGGGGAACTGAAGCTTTCTTT,once,TRBD1,TRBJ1-1,TRBV9
CASSSPTSGGRYTQYF,TGTGCCAGCAGCTCACCCACTAGCGGGGGGCGGTATACGCAGTATTTT,-,TRBD2,TRBJ2-3,TRBV5-6
CAWSGPGPLGTEAFF,TGTGCCTGGAGCGGTCCGGGTCCCCTAGGCACTGAAGCTTTCTTT,-,-,TRBJ1-1,TRBV30
CASSEIGRVSPLHF,TGTGCCAGCAGCGAAATCGGGAGAGTATCACCCCTCCACTTT,-,-,TRBJ1-6,TRBV7-9
CASSFDPRQETQYF,TGTGCCAGCAGTTTCGACCCCAGACAGGAGACCCAGTACTTC,-,-,TRBJ2-5,TRBV28
CASARGPMAQETQYF,TGCGCCAGCGCTCGCGGGCCTATGGCGCAAGAGACCCAGTACTTC,-,-,TRBJ2-5,TRBV5-1
CASSLTGAGANVLTF,TGTGCCAGCAGTCTCACAGGGGCTGGGGCCAACGTCCTGACTTTC,-,TRBD1,TRBJ2-6,TRBV28
CASSRDRVWDSNQPQHF,TGTGCCAGTAGTAGGGACAGGGTCTGGGATAGCAATCAGCCCCAGCATTTT,-,TRBD1,TRBJ1-5,TRBV19
CASSVSQGLGEAFF,TGCGCCAGCAGTGTGTCACAGGGGCTAGGTGAAGCTTTCTTT,-,TRBD1,TRBJ1-1,TRBV10-1
CASSVWTGGSNQPQHF,TGTGCCAGCAGTGTTTGGACAGGGGGCAGTAATCAGCCCCAGCATTTT,-,TRBD1,TRBJ1-5,TRBV6-1
CASSSQGLDGELFF,TGTGCCAGCAGTTCCCAGGGCCTAGACGGGGAGCTGTTTTTT,-,-,TRBJ2-2,TRBV6-5
CASSKAGGLAGTYNEQFF,TGTGCCAGCAGCAAAGCAGGAGGACTAGCGGGAACCTACAATGAGCAGTTCTTC,-,-,TRBJ2-1,TRBV21-1
CVSWGGGWGTEAFF,TGTGTATCTTGGGGTGGAGGGTGGGGCACTGAAGCTTTCTTT,once,-,TRBJ1-1,TRBV28
CASRILQGLNYGYTF,TGTGCAAGTCGCATACTCCAGGGACTGAACTATGGCTACACCTTC,few,-,TRBJ1-2,TRBV12-2
CATSVNRGEETQYF,TGTGCCACCAGCGTAAACAGGGGGGAAGAGACCCAGTACTTC,once,TRBD1,TRBJ2-5,TRBV15
CASSLVGGAGQPQHF,TGTGCCAGCAGCTTAGTCGGGGGGGCGGGTCAGCCCCAGCATTTT,-,-,TRBJ1-5,TRBV7-8
CASSQRTGKLSEAFF,TGTGCCAGCAGCCAAAGGACAGGGAAGTTGTCCGAAGCTTTCTTT,-,TRBD1,TRBJ1-1,TRBV4-2
CASGEGRGYTF,TGTGCCAGCGGGGAGGGAAGGGGCTACACCTTC,once,-,TRBJ1-2,TRBV6-5
CASSIDRGSNYGYTF,TGTGCCAGTAGTATAGACCGGGGTTCTAACTATGGCTACACCTTC,-,-,TRBJ1-2,TRBV19
CASSLRDRDTDTQYF,TGTGCCAGCAGCCTCCGGGACAGGGACACAGATACGCAGTATTTT,-,TRBD1,TRBJ2-3,TRBV11-3
CASSMALGGGPSTDTQYF,TGTGCCAGCAGTATGGCTCTAGGGGGCGGACCTAGCACAGATACGCAGTATTTT,-,TRBD1,TRBJ2-3,TRBV7-9
CASMEGQGGHGYTF,TGTGCCAGCATGGAAGGACAGGGCGGGCATGGCTACACCTTC,-,TRBD1,TRBJ1-2,TRBV2
CASSSRGTQYF,TGTGCCAGCAGTTCCCGGGGGACCCAGTACTTC,-,-,TRBJ2-5,TRBV27
CASSLGGLISTEAFF,TGTGCCAGCAGCTTGGGCGGGCTGATTTCCACTGAAGCTTTCTTT,-,-,TRBJ1-1,TRBV5-6
CASRERGGRPEQFF,TGCGCCAGCAGGGAGCGGGGGGGCCGTCCTGAGCAGTTCTTC,-,TRBD2,TRBJ2-1,TRBV10-2
CAPPLGQGSSYEQYF,TGTGCCCCTCCTTTGGGGCAGGGGAGCTCCTACGAGCAGTACTTC,-,-,TRBJ2-7,TRBV6-1
CASSLVSGTGELFF,TGCGCCAGCAGCTTGGTGTCGGGCACCGGGGAGCTGTTTTTT,once,-,TRBJ2-2,TRBV5-1
CASSPGGAEAFF,TGTGCCAGCAGCCCCGGGGGTGCTGAAGCTTTCTTT,-,-,TRBJ1-1,TRBV5-4
CASQTGLEVDYGYTF,TGCGCCAGTCAGACAGGGCTTGAGGTTGACTATGGCTACACCTTC,few,TRBD1,TRBJ1-2,TRBV23-1
CASSRSTGGRETQYF,TGTGCCAGTAGCCGCAGCACAGGGGGAAGAGAGACCCAGTACTTC,-,TRBD1,TRBJ2-5,TRBV2
CASSSRREWETQYF,TGTGCCAGCAGCTCTAGACGGGAGTGGGAGACCCAGTACTTC,-,-,TRBJ2-5,TRBV11-3
CASSVGGSNEKLFF,TGTGCCAGCAGCGTCGGGGGGTCTAATGAAAAACTGTTTTTT,-,-,TRBJ1-4,TRBV9
CASTRRDTQYF,TGTGCCAGCACCAGAAGAGATACGCAGTATTTT,once,-,TRBJ2-3,TRBV2
CASSTGANSPPHF,TGTGCCAGTAGTACAGGTGCCAATTCACCCCCCCACTTT,-,-,TRBJ1-6,TRBV19
CASSEQAGGSDTQYF,TGTGCCAGCAGTGAACAAGCGGGAGGCTCAGATACGCAGTATTTT,-,TRBD2,TRBJ2-3,TRBV6-4
CAWSPNTDTQYF,TGTGCCTGGAGTCCTAACACAGATACGCAGTATTTT,-,-,TRBJ2-3,TRBV30
CASSESGRGGKDTQYF,TGCGCCAGCAGTGAGTCGGGGCGGGGAGGCAAAGATACGCAGTATTTT,-,-,TRBJ2-3,TRBV10-1
CASSPQGTGLFF,TGTGCCAGCTCACCCCAGGGGACAGGACTGTTTTTT,-,TRBD1,TRBJ1-4,TRBV18
CATGNLGNTIYF,TGTGCCACCGGGAACTTAGGAAACACCATATATTTT,-,-,TRBJ1-3,TRBV10-3
CASSPTGQAAAYEQYF,TGTGCCAGCAGCCCCACGGGACAGGCCGCCGCCTACGAGCAGTACTTC,once,TRBD1,TRBJ2-7,TRBV7-9
CASSVSDLYNEQFF,TGTGCCAGCAGCGTAAGCGATCTTTACAATGAGCAGTTCTTC,-,-,TRBJ2-1,TRBV9
CASSLGDSPDTQYF,TGCGCCAGCAGCTTGGGTGACAGCCCAGATACGCAGTATTTT,-,-,TRBJ2-3,TRBV5-1
CASSEASGPQHF,TGTGCCAGCAGCGAGGCGTCAGGGCCCCAGCATTTT,-,-,TRBJ1-5,TRBV9
CASSFRLALGGYTF,TGTGCCAGCAGTTTCAGACTGGCCTTAGGTGGCTACACCTTC,-,-,TRBJ1-2,TRBV5-6
CASSLLTGAGTEAFF,TGTGCCAGCAGCTTGTTAACAGGGGCAGGGACTGAAGCTTTCTTT,-,TRBD1,TRBJ1-1,TRBV7-9
CASSNQGYSGELFF,TGTGCCAGCAGTAACCAGGGGTATTCCGGGGAGCTGTTTTTT,once,-,TRBJ2-2,TRBV7-9
CASSPLRASGGYTF,TGTGCCAGCAGTCCCTTGAGGGCATCGGGCGGCTACACCTTC,-,-,TRBJ1-2,TRBV27
CASSLAQETQYF,TGCGCCAGCAGCTTGGCACAAGAGACCCAGTACTTC,once,-,TRBJ2-5,TRBV5-1
CAISGVPGQGSGEQYF,TGTGCCATCAGTGGGGTTCCGGGACAGGGCTCGGGGGAGCAGTACTTC,-,TRBD1,TRBJ2-7,TRBV10-3